This TCR beta chain was obtained from a study of vaccination and CD4 T cells after COVID-19 (dated by TCRdb to between 2021 and 2024). Study-wide context: SARS-CoV-2 positivity had been established in the convalescent patients by nasal swab PCR, and mild disease was recorded in roughly 9 of these patients and severe disease in one. In the convalescent cohort there were six males and four females, among whom were two Hispanic individuals, seven Caucasians, two Asians and one multiracial person. Two doses of either the Pfizer-BioNTech BNT162b2 vaccine (n=8) or the Moderna mRNA-1273 vaccine (n=2) were administered to participants. Post-COVID blood samples from convalescent patients were collected a median of roughly 100 days after diagnosis, with a range of roughly 35 to 170 days. The time from the second vaccine dose to post-vaccine blood sampling had a median of roughly 79 days and ranged from roughly 13 to 241 days. Culture stimuli were overlapping spike peptide pools from SARS-CoV-2 and from the common cold coronaviruses HCoV-NL63, HCoV-OC43 and HCoV-229E. Control cultures used a CEFX viral epitope pool as positive control, an HIV-1 Nef peptide pool as negative control, or no peptide. In roughly eleven COVID-19 convalescent patients and a few infection-naive healthy vaccine recipients, the spike-specific CD4+ TCR repertoire before mRNA vaccination was compared with the repertoire after mRNA vaccination. General study outcomes and caveats: Among convalescent patients, a median approximately 88% of the SARS-CoV-2-reactive clones seen after vaccination appeared only after vaccination, which suggests priming specific to the vaccine. The median number of SARS-CoV-2-reactive clonotypes rose from 20 to 25 after infection to 38 after vaccination, but the change was not significant. The study included relatively few convalescent patients and did not analyze early timepoints after natural infection. In convalescent patients, nearly all vaccine-specific clones (304 of 307) were found to be mono-reactive for SARS-CoV-2 spike rather than cross-reactive with common cold coronaviruses.

A distance of 11 bases separates the germline ends of V and J, which lose 5 bases and 7 bases respectively. Reading the germline V gene gives CDR1 SQVTM and CDR2 ANQGSEA. The CDR3 measures 11 amino acids from cysteine to phenylalanine. Only the CDR3 region is kept as DNA, spanning 33 bases read in frame from base 1. With respect to this clonotype: No cognate antigen has been identified for it. Qualities for individual bases were not recorded, and no much larger clone is one base off.

The sample's treatment or condition label, decoded: roughly 11-day PBMC culture with coronavirus spike peptide pools or control peptides (ViraFEST assay). The ViraFEST assay was used in the study, in which antigen-specific T cells were expanded with peptide pools and expanded clonotypes were subsequently identified by TCR sequencing. The positive SARS-CoV-2 PCR tests of the convalescent patients were dated from March to December 2020, before the Alpha, Beta and Delta variants emerged in the United States. Over 1.5 million PBMCs per well were cultured in IMDM with approximately 5% human AB serum and approximately 10 IU/ml IL-2, plus 10 ug/ml peptide pools. Half of the culture medium was replaced with fresh IL-2-containing medium on days 3 and 7. After 10 days of culture, CD4+ T cells were isolated by negative selection with the EasySep CD4+ T cell isolation kit. Ficoll-Paque Plus gradient centrifugation was used to isolate PBMCs from whole blood, and the isolated PBMCs were then either used fresh or cryopreserved at -140C. Each culture condition was generally run in triplicate wells.

The method was PCR. At the Johns Hopkins FTIC core, DNA from the cultured CD4+ T cells underwent TCR sequencing with the Oncomine TCR Beta short-read assay. The QIAamp micro DNA kit was used to extract genomic DNA from the cultured CD4+ T cells. Oncomine TCR Beta libraries from cultured CD4+ T cells were pooled using unique dual indexes and sequenced on an Illumina iSeq 100. The paper's processing steps were these. Non-productive sequences were removed, and CDR3s that did not start with C, did not end with F or W, or were shorter than 7 amino acids were discarded. Antigen-specific clonotypes were identified using the MANAFEST web application through comparison of peptide-stimulated wells with reference and other culture wells. Positive clones required FDR below 0.05, an odds ratio above 5, and productive frequency above 0.1% in at least two of three replicate wells. Clonotypes that were significantly expanded in both SARS-CoV-2 spike wells and at least one common cold coronavirus spike condition were defined as cross-reactive. CDR3 homology was assessed with Levenshtein distances (stringdist) and unrooted phylogenetic trees (ape) in R version 3.6.1. In-frame beta chains were kept once TCRdb had trimmed the public reads at Q25 with fastp and called clones with MiXCR. Every distinct CDR3 protein forms one entry, paired with its most common genes and DNA. It is TCRdb's table, rather than the study itself, that gives the V and J calls and clone size. This sample is represented by about 20,000 distinct CDR3 sequences; over 50% of them were singletons. Of the sample, 9% falls within the top ten clones.

The rearrangement joined TRBV29-1 to TRBJ1-2; no D segment can be confidently identified. The sequenced material came from CD4+ T cells from blood, cultured in vitro. The sequence was collected from a human donor who had recovered from COVID-19. The bases are TGCAGCGTTCCGGGAGGAGGTGGCTACACCTTC. Its coded protein is CSVPGGGGYTF. With all but the CDR3 taken from the reference TRBV29-1 and TRBJ1-2 genes, the full variable domain is: SAVISQKPSRDICQRGTSLTIQCQVDSQVTMMFWYRQQPGQSLTLIATANQGSEATYESGFVIDKFPISRPNLTFSTLTVSNMSPEDSSIYLCSVPGGGGYTFGSGTRLTVV.